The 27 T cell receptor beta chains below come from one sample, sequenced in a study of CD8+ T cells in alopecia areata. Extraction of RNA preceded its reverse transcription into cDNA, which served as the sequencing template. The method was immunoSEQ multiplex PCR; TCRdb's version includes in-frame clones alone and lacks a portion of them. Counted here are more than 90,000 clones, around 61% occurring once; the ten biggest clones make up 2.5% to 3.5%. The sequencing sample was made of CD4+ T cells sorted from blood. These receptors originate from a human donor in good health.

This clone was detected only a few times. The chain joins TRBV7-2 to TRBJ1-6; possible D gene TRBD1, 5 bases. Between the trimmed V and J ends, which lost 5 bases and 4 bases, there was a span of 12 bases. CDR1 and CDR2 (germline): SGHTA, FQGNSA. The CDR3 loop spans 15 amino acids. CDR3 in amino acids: CASSPRQGYNSPLHF. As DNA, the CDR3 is TGTGCCAGCAGCCCCAGGCAGGGATATAATTCACCCCTCCACTTT. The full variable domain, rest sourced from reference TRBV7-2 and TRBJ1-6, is GAGVSQSPSNKVTEKGKDVELRCDPISGHTALYWYRQSLGQGLEFLIYFQGNSAPDKSGLPSDRFSAERTGGSVSTLTIQRTQQEDSAVYLCASSPRQGYNSPLHFGNGTRLTVT.

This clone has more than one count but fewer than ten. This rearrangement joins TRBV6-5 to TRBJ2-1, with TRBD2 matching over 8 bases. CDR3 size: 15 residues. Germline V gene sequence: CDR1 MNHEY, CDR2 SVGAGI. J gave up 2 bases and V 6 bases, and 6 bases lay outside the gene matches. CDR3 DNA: TGTGCCAGCAGCTTTATTAGCGGGGCCTACAATGAGCAGTTCTTC. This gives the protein CASSFISGAYNEQFF.

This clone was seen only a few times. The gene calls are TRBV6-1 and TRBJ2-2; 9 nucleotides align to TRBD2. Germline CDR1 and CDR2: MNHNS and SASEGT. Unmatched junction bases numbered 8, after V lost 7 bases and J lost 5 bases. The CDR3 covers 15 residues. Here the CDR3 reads CASNSGTSWTGELFF. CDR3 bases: TGTGCCAGCAATTCCGGGACTAGCTGGACCGGGGAGCTGTTTTTT.

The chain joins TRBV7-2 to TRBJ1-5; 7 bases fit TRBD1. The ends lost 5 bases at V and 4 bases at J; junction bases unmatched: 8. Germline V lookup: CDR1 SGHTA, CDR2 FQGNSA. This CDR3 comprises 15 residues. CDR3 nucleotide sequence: TGTGCCAGCAGCCCTAGACAGGGTTCTAATCAGCCCCAGCATTTT. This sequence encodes CASSPRQGSNQPQHF.

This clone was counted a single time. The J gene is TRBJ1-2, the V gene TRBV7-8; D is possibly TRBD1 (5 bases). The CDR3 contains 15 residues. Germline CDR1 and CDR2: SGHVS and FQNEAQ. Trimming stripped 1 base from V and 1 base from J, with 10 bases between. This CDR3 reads CASSLGQQDNYGYTF. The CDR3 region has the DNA TGTGCCAGCAGCTTAGGACAGCAAGATAACTATGGCTACACCTTC.

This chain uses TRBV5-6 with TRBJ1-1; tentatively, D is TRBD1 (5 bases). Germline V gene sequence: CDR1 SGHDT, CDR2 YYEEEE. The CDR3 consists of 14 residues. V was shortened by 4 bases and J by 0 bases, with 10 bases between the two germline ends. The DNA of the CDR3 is TGTGCCAGCAGCGCTTTACAGGTGAACACTGAAGCTTTCTTT. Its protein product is CASSALQVNTEAFF.

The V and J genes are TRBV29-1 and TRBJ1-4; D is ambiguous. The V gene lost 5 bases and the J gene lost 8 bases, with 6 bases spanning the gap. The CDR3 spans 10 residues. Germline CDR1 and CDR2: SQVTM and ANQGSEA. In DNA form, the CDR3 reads TGCAGCGTTAGGCGCGAAAAACTGTTTTTT. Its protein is CSVRREKLFF.

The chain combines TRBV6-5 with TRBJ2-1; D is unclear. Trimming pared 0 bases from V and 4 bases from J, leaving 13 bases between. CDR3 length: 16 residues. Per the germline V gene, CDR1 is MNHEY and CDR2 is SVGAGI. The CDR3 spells CASSYSNQSPYNEQFF. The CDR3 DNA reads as TGTGCCAGCAGTTACTCGAATCAGAGTCCTTACAATGAGCAGTTCTTC.

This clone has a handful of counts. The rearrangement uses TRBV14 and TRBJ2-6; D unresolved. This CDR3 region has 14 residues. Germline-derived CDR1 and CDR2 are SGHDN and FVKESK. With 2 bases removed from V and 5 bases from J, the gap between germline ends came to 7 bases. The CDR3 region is CASSQRRRANVLTF. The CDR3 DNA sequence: TGTGCCAGCAGCCAAAGGCGCCGGGCCAACGTCCTGACTTTC.

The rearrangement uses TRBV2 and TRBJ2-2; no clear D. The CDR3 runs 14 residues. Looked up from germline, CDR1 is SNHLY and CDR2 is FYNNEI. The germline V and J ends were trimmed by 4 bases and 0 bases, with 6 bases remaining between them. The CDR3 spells CASSGTSNTGELFF. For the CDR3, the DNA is TGTGCCAGCAGTGGAACTTCGAACACCGGGGAGCTGTTTTTT.

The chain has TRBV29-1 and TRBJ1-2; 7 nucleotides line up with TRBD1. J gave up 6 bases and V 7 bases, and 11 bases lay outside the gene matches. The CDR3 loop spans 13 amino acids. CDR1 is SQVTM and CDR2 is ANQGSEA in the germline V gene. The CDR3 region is CSGRQEGADGYTF. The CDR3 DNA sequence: TGCAGCGGAAGACAGGAGGGGGCGGATGGCTACACCTTC.

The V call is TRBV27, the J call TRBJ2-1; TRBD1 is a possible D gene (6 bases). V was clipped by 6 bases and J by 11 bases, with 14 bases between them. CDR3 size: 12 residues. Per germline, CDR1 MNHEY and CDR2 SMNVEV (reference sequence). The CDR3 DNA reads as TGTGCCAGCAGCTCAACAGGGTGGAAGCAGTTCTTC. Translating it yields CASSSTGWKQFF.

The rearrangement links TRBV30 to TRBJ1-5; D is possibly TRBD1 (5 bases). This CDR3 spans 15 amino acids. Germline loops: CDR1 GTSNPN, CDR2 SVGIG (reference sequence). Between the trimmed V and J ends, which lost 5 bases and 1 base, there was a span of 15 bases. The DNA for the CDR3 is TGTGCCTGGTCCCTTGAGGCAGGGAGCAATCAGCCCCAGCATTTT. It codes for CAWSLEAGSNQPQHF.

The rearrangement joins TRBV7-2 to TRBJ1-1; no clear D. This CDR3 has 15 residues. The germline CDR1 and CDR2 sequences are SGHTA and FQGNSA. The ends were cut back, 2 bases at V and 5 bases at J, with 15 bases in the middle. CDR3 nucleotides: TGTGCCAGCAGCTTAATGGGCCAGACAAGGACTGAAGCTTTCTTT. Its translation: CASSLMGQTRTEAFF.

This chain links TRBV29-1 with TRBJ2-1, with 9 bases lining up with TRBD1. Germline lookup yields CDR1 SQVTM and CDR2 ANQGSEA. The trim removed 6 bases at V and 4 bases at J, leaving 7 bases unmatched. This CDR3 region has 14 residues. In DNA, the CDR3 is TGCAGCGTGACCGGGACAGGGACATACAATGAGCAGTTCTTC. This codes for CSVTGTGTYNEQFF.

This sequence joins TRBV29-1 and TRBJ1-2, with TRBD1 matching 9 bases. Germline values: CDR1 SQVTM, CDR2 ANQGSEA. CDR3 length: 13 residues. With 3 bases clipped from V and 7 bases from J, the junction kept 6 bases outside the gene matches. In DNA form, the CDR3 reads TGCAGCGTTGAGCCGGGACAGGGACCTGGCTACACCTTC. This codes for CSVEPGQGPGYTF.

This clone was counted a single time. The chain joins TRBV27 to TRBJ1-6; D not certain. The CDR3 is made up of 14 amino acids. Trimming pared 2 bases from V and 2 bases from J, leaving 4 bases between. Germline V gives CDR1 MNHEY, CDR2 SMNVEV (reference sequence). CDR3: CASSLRAYNSPLHF. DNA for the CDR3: TGTGCCAGCAGTTTAAGGGCCTATAATTCACCCCTCCACTTT.

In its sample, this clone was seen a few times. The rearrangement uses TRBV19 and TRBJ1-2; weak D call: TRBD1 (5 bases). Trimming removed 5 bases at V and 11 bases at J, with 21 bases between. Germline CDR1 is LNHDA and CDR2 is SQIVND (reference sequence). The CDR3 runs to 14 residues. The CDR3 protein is CASSSQRGTTEYTF. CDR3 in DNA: TGTGCCAGTAGTTCTCAGCGGGGGACTACAGAATACACCTTC.

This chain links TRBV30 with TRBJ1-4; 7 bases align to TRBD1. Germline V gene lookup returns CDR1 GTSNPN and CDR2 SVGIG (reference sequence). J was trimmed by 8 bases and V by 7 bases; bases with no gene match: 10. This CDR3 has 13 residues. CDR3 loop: CASQRDRQEKLFF. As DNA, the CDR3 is TGTGCCTCTCAACGGGACAGACAGGAAAAACTGTTTTTT. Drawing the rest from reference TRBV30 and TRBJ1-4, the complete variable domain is SQTIHQWPATLVQPVGSPLSLECTVEGTSNPNLYWYRQAAGRGLQLLFYSVGIGQISSEVPQNLSASRPQDRQFILSSKKLLLSDSGFYLCASQRDRQEKLFFGSGTQLSVL.

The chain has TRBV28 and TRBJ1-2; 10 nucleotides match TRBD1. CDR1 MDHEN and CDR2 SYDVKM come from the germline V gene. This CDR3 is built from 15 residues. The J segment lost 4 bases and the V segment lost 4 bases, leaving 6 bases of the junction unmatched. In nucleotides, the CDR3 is TGTGCCAGCAGTTCGGAGACAGGGGGCAGCTATGGCTACACCTTC. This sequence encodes CASSSETGGSYGYTF.

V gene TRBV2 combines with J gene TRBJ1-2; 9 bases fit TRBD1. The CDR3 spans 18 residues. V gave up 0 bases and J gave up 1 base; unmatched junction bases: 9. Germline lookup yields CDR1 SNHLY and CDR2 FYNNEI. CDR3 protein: CASSEARDRVTGNYGYTF. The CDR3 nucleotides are TGTGCCAGCAGTGAAGCAAGGGACAGGGTTACGGGTAACTATGGCTACACCTTC.

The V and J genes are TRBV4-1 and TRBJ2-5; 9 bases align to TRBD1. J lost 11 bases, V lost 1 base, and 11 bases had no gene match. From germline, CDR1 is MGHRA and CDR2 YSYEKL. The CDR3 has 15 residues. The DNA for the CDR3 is TGCGCCAGCAGCCAAGTCGGGACAGGGAGGCTGGAGCAGTACTTC. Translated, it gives CASSQVGTGRLEQYF.

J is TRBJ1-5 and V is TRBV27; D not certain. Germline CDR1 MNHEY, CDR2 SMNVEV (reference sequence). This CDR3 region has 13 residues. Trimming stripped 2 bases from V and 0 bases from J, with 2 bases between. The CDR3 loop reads CASSLSSNQPQHF. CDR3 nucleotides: TGTGCCAGCAGTTTAAGTAGCAATCAGCCCCAGCATTTT.

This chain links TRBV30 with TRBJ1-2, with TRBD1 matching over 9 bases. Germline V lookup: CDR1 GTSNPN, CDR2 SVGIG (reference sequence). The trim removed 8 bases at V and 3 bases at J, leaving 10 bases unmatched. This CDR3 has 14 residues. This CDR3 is CAAPFRDRDYGYTF. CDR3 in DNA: TGTGCCGCTCCCTTCAGGGACAGGGACTATGGCTACACCTTC. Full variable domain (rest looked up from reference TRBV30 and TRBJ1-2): SQTIHQWPATLVQPVGSPLSLECTVEGTSNPNLYWYRQAAGRGLQLLFYSVGIGQISSEVPQNLSASRPQDRQFILSSKKLLLSDSGFYLCAAPFRDRDYGYTFGSGTRLTVV.

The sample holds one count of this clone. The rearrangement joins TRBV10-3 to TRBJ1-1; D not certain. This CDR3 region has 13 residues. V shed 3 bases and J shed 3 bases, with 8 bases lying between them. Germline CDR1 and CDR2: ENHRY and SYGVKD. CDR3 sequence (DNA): TGTGCCATCAGTGACCGGGAGGACACTGAAGCTTTCTTT. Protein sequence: CAISDREDTEAFF.

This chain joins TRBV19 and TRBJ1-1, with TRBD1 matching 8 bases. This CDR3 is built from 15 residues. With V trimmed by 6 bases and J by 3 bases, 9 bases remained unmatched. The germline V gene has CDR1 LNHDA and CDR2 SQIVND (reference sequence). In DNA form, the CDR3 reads TGTGCCAGTAGGTACTCGGGACAGGACGACACTGAAGCTTTCTTT. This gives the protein CASRYSGQDDTEAFF.

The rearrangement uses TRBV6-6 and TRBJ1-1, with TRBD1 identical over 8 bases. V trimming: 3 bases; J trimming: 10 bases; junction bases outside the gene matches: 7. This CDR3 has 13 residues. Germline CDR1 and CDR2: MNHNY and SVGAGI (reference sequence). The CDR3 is CASSYNGQGAAFF. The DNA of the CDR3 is TGTGCCAGCAGTTATAACGGACAGGGAGCAGCTTTCTTT.